This entry concerns a single TCR beta chain. There are 17 residues in the CDR3. V lost 5 bases to trimming and J lost 2 bases, with 20 bases between them. Germline CDR1 is LGHNA and CDR2 is YSLEER. The data belong to a study of CD8+ T cells in alopecia areata. Study information: Severity scoring for treated patients was based on the percentage of affected scalp area.

Treatment indicated: oral pan-JAK inhibitor, 5-10 mg twice daily. RNA was isolated and reverse transcribed to cDNA, the sequencing template. Repertoires were generated with immunoSEQ multiplex PCR, while TCRdb's copy carries only in-frame clones and drops some. The data show about 290,000 clones, 55% to 70% seen once. This chain joins TRBV4-3 and TRBJ2-3; possible D gene TRBD2, 7 bases. The starting material was CD4+ T cells sorted from blood, obtained at week 24, from a patient treated with tofacitinib. The TCR sequence derives from a human donor with alopecia areata. The CDR3 loop is CASSGRNGGGLTDTQYF. The CDR3 coding sequence is TGCGCCAGCAGCGGGAGGAATGGCGGGGGCCTCACAGATACGCAGTATTTT.